This TCR beta chain was found in a study of cytomegalovirus exposure and HLA in healthy donors. Study-wide findings and caveats: In a later analysis, HLA-associated TCR beta chains were more clonally expanded than equally common others. V- and J-gene trimming of TCR beta was linked (in a later analysis) to a missense DCLRE1C variant. Sequences of the TCR beta chain were said to predict the HLA-A and HLA-B alleles of most subjects accurately. Previously analyzed data showed that most TCR beta V segments were productive at a frequency of about 87% or about 30%.

The PCR was carried out with 60 Vbeta primers and 13 Jbeta primers. Sequencing was performed with immunoSEQ multiplex PCR; in TCRdb, only in-frame clones are kept and a portion is missing. The sample lists 85,000 to 120,000 clones, around 75% seen once, with 2.5% in the top ten. Regarding this clone: Antigen: not known.

In germline, CDR1 is SGDLS, CDR2 YYNGEE. The J segment lost 6 bases and the V segment lost 2 bases, leaving 8 bases of the junction unmatched. This CDR3 spans 16 amino acids. The chain carries TRBV9 and TRBJ2-1; TRBD1 matches at 10 bases. The sample taken for sequencing was PBMCs. The receptor was derived from a man aged 40-50 years in good health and CMV-seronegative. CDR3 in amino acids: CASSVVAGTGANEQFF. In DNA form, the CDR3 reads TGTGCCAGCAGCGTCGTTGCCGGGACAGGGGCCAATGAGCAGTTCTTC.